The 32 T cell receptor beta chains reported below all come from one sample, sequenced in a study of cytomegalovirus exposure and HLA in healthy donors (dated by TCRdb to about 2017). Receptor amplification or capture employed the immunoSEQ multiplex PCR assay. The multiplex PCR relied on a mix of 60 forward primers for TCR Vbeta segments and 13 reverse primers for TCR Jbeta segments. TCRdb took over this immuneACCESS table, retaining in-frame rearrangements with V and J assigned. Such tables are incomplete; in checked studies, under half of the missing clones stem from an unresolved V gene, and the remainder is unexplained. In all, the sample holds roughly 180,000 clones, and approximately 88% of those were seen once. Around 0.27% of the sample is held by the ten biggest clonotypes. Sequencing was done on a sample of PBMCs. These receptors were collected from a boy under 18 in good health and CMV-seronegative.

This clone came up a few times. The same CDR3 also results from other DNA sequences found in this sample. The V gene is TRBV6-1, the J gene TRBJ1-5; no definite D call. Germline values: CDR1 MNHNS, CDR2 SASEGT. This CDR3 is built from 15 residues. V lost 0 bases, J lost 0 bases, and 6 bases lay in between. The CDR3: CASSEAGGSNQPQHF. CDR3 in DNA: TGTGCCAGCAGTGAAGCCGGTGGTAGCAATCAGCCCCAGCATTTT.

The chain couples TRBV5-4 to TRBJ1-3; 8 bases map to TRBD1. Germline assignment: CDR1 SGHNT and CDR2 YYREEE (reference sequence). After removal of 3 bases from V and 0 bases from J, the junction contained 2 bases not matched to a gene. The length of the CDR3 is 15 residues. In DNA, the CDR3 is TGTGCCAGCAGCTCAGGGACAGGCTCTGGAAACACCATATATTTT. Its translation is CASSSGTGSGNTIYF.

This clone was recorded once. The chain combines TRBV5-1 with TRBJ2-1; D remains ambiguous. CDR1 is SGHRS and CDR2 is YFSETQ in the germline V gene. Trimming took 1 base from V and 6 from J, leaving 14 bases between them. The CDR3 contains 15 residues. CDR3 sequence (DNA): TGCGCCAGCAGCTTGCTCCCAGCTCCGGGCAATGAGCAGTTCTTC. As protein: CASSLLPAPGNEQFF.

V is TRBV28 and J is TRBJ1-6; D possibly corresponds to TRBD1 (5 bases). The ends were cut back, 5 bases at V and 9 bases at J, with 14 bases in the middle. CDR1 is MDHEN, CDR2 SYDVKM, per germline. The CDR3 has 14 amino acids. CDR3 amino acids: CASSQPRTGSPLHF. The CDR3 nucleotides read TGTGCCAGCAGTCAACCTCGAACAGGTTCACCCCTCCACTTT. Filled out from reference TRBV28 and TRBJ1-6, the complete variable domain reads DVKVTQSSRYLVKRTGEKVFLECVQDMDHENMFWYRQDPGLGLRLIYFSYDVKMKEKGDIPEGYSVSREKKERFSLILESASTNQTSMYLCASSQPRTGSPLHFGNGTRLTVT.

This chain connects TRBV27 to TRBJ2-7; 9 nucleotides line up with TRBD1. The germline gives CDR1 MNHEY, CDR2 SMNVEV (reference sequence). This CDR3 comprises 15 residues. Trimming cost V 5 bases and J 3 bases; bases outside gene matches: 8. The DNA for the CDR3 is TGTGCCAGCAGTCGCGCCGGGACAGGGAGCTACGAGCAGTACTTC. The encoded protein is CASSRAGTGSYEQYF.

The chain uses TRBV5-4 and TRBJ2-7; possibly TRBD2 for D (6 bases). The germline V gene has CDR1 SGHNT and CDR2 YYREEE (reference sequence). This CDR3 spans 16 amino acids. Deletions cut 1 base from V and 3 bases from J, with 17 bases between. CDR3: CASSLLDGRRVYEQYF. The CDR3 nucleotides read TGTGCCAGCAGCTTGCTCGACGGGAGAAGGGTCTACGAGCAGTACTTC.

The chain uses TRBV28 and TRBJ2-5; 8 nucleotides align to TRBD1. Per germline, CDR1 MDHEN and CDR2 SYDVKM. With 6 bases clipped from V and 5 bases from J, the junction kept 11 bases outside the gene matches. The CDR3 length is 15 residues. The CDR3 region is CASRQLLTGAETQYF. Here the CDR3 DNA reads TGTGCCAGCAGGCAATTGTTGACAGGGGCCGAGACCCAGTACTTC.

The V call is TRBV2, the J call TRBJ2-2, with 13 bases identical to TRBD2. Germline trimming cut 3 bases from V and 7 bases from J; bases unmatched to any gene: 2. Germline V gene sequence: CDR1 SNHLY, CDR2 FYNNEI. The CDR3 contains 15 residues. The CDR3: CASSEGLAGIGELFF. CDR3 nucleotide sequence: TGTGCCAGCAGTGAGGGACTAGCGGGAATCGGGGAGCTGTTTTTT.

The rearrangement joins TRBV27 to TRBJ1-1, with TRBD1 as a possible D gene (5 bases). The CDR3 runs 12 residues. Per germline, CDR1 MNHEY and CDR2 SMNVEV (reference sequence). With 7 bases removed from V and 1 base from J, the gap between germline ends came to 7 bases. CDR3 DNA: TGTGCCAGCATTAGGGGGAACACTGAAGCTTTCTTT. It translates to CASIRGNTEAFF.

This clone was counted a few times. The chain carries TRBV28 and TRBJ1-1; 7 bases match TRBD1. In germline, CDR1 is MDHEN, CDR2 SYDVKM. The CDR3 is made up of 11 amino acids. Trimming cost V 6 bases and J 11 bases; bases outside gene matches: 6. The CDR3 spells CASSISGGAFF. CDR3 nucleotides: TGTGCCAGCAGCATATCAGGGGGTGCTTTCTTT.

This clone appeared a single time. This sequence joins TRBV7-2 and TRBJ1-2; D is unresolved. V was shortened by 5 bases and J by 8 bases, with 24 bases between the two germline ends. CDR1 SGHTA and CDR2 FQGNSA come from the germline V gene. The CDR3 sequence is 16 residues long. CDR3 DNA: TGTGCCAGCAGCCTAGTACCGGGCCTTAGGGAGGTGGGCTACACCTTC. Translated, it gives CASSLVPGLREVGYTF.

This sequence joins TRBV12-5 and TRBJ2-1; D is possibly TRBD1 (6 bases). CDR1 is LGHNT, CDR2 FRNRAP, per germline. The CDR3 extends over 14 amino acids. V lost 6 bases and J 3 bases, leaving 12 bases between the germline ends. The CDR3 sequence: CASGSGVNYNEQFF. CDR3 coding DNA: TGTGCTAGTGGATCAGGGGTAAACTACAATGAGCAGTTCTTC.

Comment on this clone: One end of the junction does not line up with germline, which may come from a read error. CDR3 DNA: TGTGCTAGCAGCTTGTGGGACAGACTCTATGGCTACACCTTC. Amino acids: CASSLWDRLYGYTF. V and J are TRBV7-7 and TRBJ1-2; 7 bases are a match to TRBD1. The CDR3 consists of 14 residues. The germline V gene has CDR1 SSHAT and CDR2 FNYEAQ (reference sequence).

The chain links TRBV7-9 to TRBJ2-1; TRBD2 aligns across 11 bases. The CDR3 contains 14 residues. V shed 3 bases, J shed 9 bases, and the junction held 4 bases outside the gene matches. Germline V gene sequence: CDR1 SEHNR, CDR2 FQNEAQ (reference sequence). The CDR3 nucleotides read TGTGCCAGCAGCTTTAGCGGGGGGGGAGGTGAGCAGTTCTTC. Amino acid sequence: CASSFSGGGGEQFF.

CDR3 protein: CASSAYGTGGLNTEAFF. The CDR3, as DNA: TGTGCCAGCAGTGCTTACGGGACAGGAGGTTTGAACACTGAAGCTTTCTTT. The chain recombines TRBV25-1 with TRBJ1-1; 8 bases align to TRBD1. The length of the CDR3 is 17 residues. Germline-derived CDR1 and CDR2 are MGHDK and SYGVNS. The V segment lost 4 bases and the J segment 0 bases; nucleotides outside the gene matches: 10.

V and J are TRBV2 and TRBJ2-1; D not certain. The CDR3 length is 13 residues. The V gene's germline CDR1 is SNHLY and CDR2 FYNNEI. V shed 8 bases and J shed 6 bases, with 14 bases lying between them. In DNA form, the CDR3 reads TGTGCCAGCGGCACTGCCGACTTCAATGAGCAGTTCTTC. It translates to CASGTADFNEQFF.

This chain joins TRBV19 and TRBJ2-4, with 7 bases matching TRBD1. Germline-derived CDR1 and CDR2 are LNHDA and SQIVND (reference sequence). Trimming took 4 bases from V and 4 from J; bases not matched to a gene: 7. This CDR3 is built from 15 residues. Here the CDR3 DNA reads TGTGCCAGTAGTAAGTGGGGGACAGTAAAAAACATTCAGTACTTC. Protein: CASSKWGTVKNIQYF. The full variable domain, rest sourced from reference TRBV19 and TRBJ2-4, is DGGITQSPKYLFRKEGQNVTLSCEQNLNHDAMYWYRQDPGQGLRLIYYSQIVNDFQKGDIAEGYSVSREKKESFPLTVTSAQKNPTAFYLCASSKWGTVKNIQYFGAGTRLSVL.

This clone appeared once. The V and J genes are TRBV9 and TRBJ1-6, with unresolved D. V was trimmed by 1 base and J by 6 bases, leaving 17 bases between them. CDR3 length: 17 residues. The germline V gene has CDR1 SGDLS and CDR2 YYNGEE. The CDR3: CASSVTGHGEGNSPLHF. CDR3 DNA sequence: TGTGCCAGCAGCGTAACTGGTCACGGGGAGGGTAATTCACCCCTCCACTTT.

This clone was recorded only once. The chain recombines TRBV5-1 with TRBJ2-7; 10 nucleotides align to TRBD1. V lost 0 bases and J lost 8; bases outside the gene matches: 11. Germline values: CDR1 SGHRS, CDR2 YFSETQ. The CDR3 contains 16 residues. In nucleotides, the CDR3 is TGCGCCAGCAGCTTGGTGGGCGGACAGGGGGGACTTAAGCAGTACTTC. Its protein is CASSLVGGQGGLKQYF.

This clone was seen a single time. The chain recombines TRBV9 with TRBJ2-7; D gene ambiguous. This CDR3 has 13 amino acids. Germline loops: CDR1 SGDLS, CDR2 YYNGEE. With 0 bases removed from V and 5 bases from J, the gap between germline ends came to 9 bases. Written as DNA, the CDR3 is TGTGCCAGCAGCGTAGGACAAACCCACGAGCAGTACTTC. This sequence encodes CASSVGQTHEQYF.

The J gene is TRBJ1-1, the V gene TRBV4-1; tentative D call: TRBD1 (5 bases). Germline V gene lookup returns CDR1 MGHRA and CDR2 YSYEKL. V was cut by 4 bases and J by 1 base, with 13 bases left in between. The CDR3 is 15 amino acids. The CDR3 DNA follows: TGCGCCAGCAGCCTTTTGGCAACAGGGAACACTGAAGCTTTCTTT. Its translation: CASSLLATGNTEAFF.

The genes are TRBV9 and TRBJ2-1; 10 bases are a match to TRBD2. The CDR3 spans 16 residues. The germline V gene encodes CDR1 SGDLS and CDR2 YYNGEE. Trimming cost V 4 bases and J 4 bases; bases outside gene matches: 8. The CDR3 spells CASSRPGLANYNEQFF. CDR3 bases: TGTGCCAGCAGCAGACCGGGACTAGCGAATTACAATGAGCAGTTCTTC. The full variable domain, in which reference TRBV9 and TRBJ2-1 provide the parts outside the CDR3, is DSGVTQTPKHLITATGQRVTLRCSPRSGDLSVYWYQQSLDQGLQFLIQYYNGEERAKGNILERFSAQQFPDLHSELNLSSLELGDSALYFCASSRPGLANYNEQFFGPGTRLTVL.

The chain recombines TRBV29-1 with TRBJ2-3, with 10 bases fitting TRBD2. This CDR3 has 16 amino acids. Germline-derived CDR1 and CDR2 are SQVTM and ANQGSEA. V was pared by 3 bases and J by 0 bases, with 6 bases of the junction left unmatched. The CDR3, as DNA: TGCAGCGTTGAGGAGCGGGGGGGATGGAGCACAGATACGCAGTATTTT. Encoded protein: CSVEERGGWSTDTQYF.

This chain connects TRBV5-4 to TRBJ1-6; TRBD1 agrees at 8 bases. Trimming cost V 4 bases and J 10 bases; bases outside gene matches: 7. Germline V gives CDR1 SGHNT, CDR2 YYREEE (reference sequence). The CDR3 totals 14 residues. CDR3 sequence reads: CASSLQGAGSPLHF. CDR3 DNA sequence: TGTGCCAGCAGCCTCCAGGGGGCAGGGTCACCCCTCCACTTT.

This clone was recorded only once. The chain uses TRBV7-9 and TRBJ2-3; D is ambiguous. This CDR3 region has 13 residues. The germline gives CDR1 SEHNR, CDR2 FQNEAQ (reference sequence). Trimming took 4 bases from V and 4 from J, leaving 9 bases between them. The CDR3 region is CASSSLGPDTQYF. The CDR3 bases are TGTGCCAGCAGCTCTCTAGGCCCAGATACGCAGTATTTT.

The gene calls are TRBV27 and TRBJ2-1, with D unresolved. Trimming took 8 bases from V and 3 from J, leaving 14 bases between them. This CDR3 has 14 residues. The germline gives CDR1 MNHEY, CDR2 SMNVEV (reference sequence). CDR3 protein: CASFGGRIYNEQFF. CDR3 bases: TGTGCCAGCTTTGGCGGAAGGATCTACAATGAGCAGTTCTTC.

The gene calls are TRBV28 and TRBJ1-5; D is undetermined. Germline V gene sequence: CDR1 MDHEN, CDR2 SYDVKM. The germline V and J ends were trimmed by 3 bases and 7 bases, with 7 bases remaining between them. CDR3 length: 12 residues. CDR3 sequence reads: CASSFGFQPQHF. CDR3 coding DNA: TGTGCCAGCAGTTTCGGGTTCCAGCCCCAGCATTTT.

This chain joins TRBV28 and TRBJ1-1; D perhaps matches TRBD1 (6 bases). The length of the CDR3 is 15 residues. CDR1 and CDR2 (germline): MDHEN, SYDVKM. V was clipped by 7 bases and J by 4 bases, with 19 bases between them. The CDR3 region has the DNA TGTGCCAGCACTGAAGCAGGGAAAGGGGGCACTGAAGCTTTCTTT. It codes for CASTEAGKGGTEAFF.

The rearrangement uses TRBV5-4 and TRBJ2-1, with TRBD2 matching 10 bases. This CDR3 is 14 amino acids long. Germline CDR1 is SGHNT and CDR2 is YYREEE (reference sequence). V trimming: 3 bases; J trimming: 6 bases; junction bases outside the gene matches: 3. The CDR3 DNA sequence: TGTGCCAGCAGCTCCCTAGCGGGAGCCAATGAGCAGTTCTTC. This translates into CASSSLAGANEQFF.

This clone was detected only once. The junction does not match germline at one end; this may be a read error. The chain combines TRBV7-7 with TRBJ2-3, with TRBD1 identical over 11 bases. This CDR3 spans 16 amino acids. Germline CDR1 and CDR2: SSHAT and FNYEAQ (reference sequence). The CDR3 nucleotides are TGTGCTAGCAGCTCCGGGACAGGGGGTTCGGCAGATACGCAGTATTTT. It is translated as CASSSGTGGSADTQYF.

The rearrangement links TRBV9 to TRBJ2-2; D remains ambiguous. With 0 bases removed from V and 1 base from J, the gap between germline ends came to 16 bases. CDR1 and CDR2 from the germline V gene are SGDLS and YYNGEE. CDR3 length: 18 amino acids. The CDR3 sequence is CASSVVVGRQVNTGELFF. The CDR3, as DNA: TGTGCCAGCAGCGTAGTGGTCGGTCGGCAGGTGAACACCGGGGAGCTGTTTTTT.

The V call is TRBV6-4, the J call TRBJ2-5, with TRBD2 matching 11 bases. Losses at the gene ends were 8 bases for V and 4 bases for J; bases not matched to a gene: 3. This CDR3 has 13 residues. Germline CDR1 reads MRHNA; CDR2 reads SNTAGT. The CDR3 sequence: CASSGLAGETQYF. DNA for the CDR3: TGTGCCAGCTCCGGACTAGCGGGAGAGACCCAGTACTTC.